This TCR beta chain was obtained from a study of T-cell reconstitution after alpha-beta-depleted transplantation in children. The V segment lost 5 bases and the J segment 9 bases; nucleotides outside the gene matches: 16. CDR1 and CDR2 (germline): MGHRA, YSYEKL. The CDR3 spans 16 residues. For TCRbeta, the library was prepared with unique molecular identifiers. TCRdb re-derived calls from the PCR reads in MiXCR, one entry per CDR3 protein. The sample contains about 500,000 distinct CDR3 sequences, approximately 32% of which appear only once. The source is a human donor who donated a stem cell graft to a child with aplastic anemia. Sequencing was performed on PBMCs from the stem cell graft donor, taken from the stem cell graft. The chain employs TRBV4-1 and TRBJ2-1, with TRBD2 identical over 7 bases. The CDR3 sequence is CASSGVLAVPEVEQFF. CDR3 coding DNA: TGCGCCAGCAGCGGGGTCCTAGCGGTCCCGGAGGTTGAGCAGTTCTTC.